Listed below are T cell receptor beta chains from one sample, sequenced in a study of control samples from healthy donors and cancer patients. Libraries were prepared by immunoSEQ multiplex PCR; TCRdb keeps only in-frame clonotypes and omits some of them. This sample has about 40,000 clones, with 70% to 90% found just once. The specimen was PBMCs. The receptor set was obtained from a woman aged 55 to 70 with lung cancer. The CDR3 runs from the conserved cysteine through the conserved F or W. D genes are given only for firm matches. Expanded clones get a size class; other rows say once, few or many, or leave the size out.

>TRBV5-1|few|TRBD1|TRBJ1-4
TGCGCCAGCAGCATAGACAGGGCAACTAATGAAAAACTGTTTTTT
CASSIDRATNEKLFF
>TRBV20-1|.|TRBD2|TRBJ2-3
TGCAGTGCTAGTTACCAGCGGGAGGGGCATACGCAGTATTTT
CSASYQREGHTQYF
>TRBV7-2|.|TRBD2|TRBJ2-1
TGTGCCAGCAACTTAGGGCCCCTTCTGCGGGAGGGTACCTACAATGAGCAGTTCTTC
CASNLGPLLREGTYNEQFF
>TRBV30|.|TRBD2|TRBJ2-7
TGTGCCGGGAGGACTAGCGGGGCCTACGAGCAGTACTTC
CAGRTSGAYEQYF
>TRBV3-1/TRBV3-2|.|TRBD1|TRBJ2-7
TGTGCCAGCAGCCCCAGGGGGTACGAGCAGTACTTC
CASSPRGYEQYF
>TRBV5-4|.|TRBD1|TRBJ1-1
TGTGCCAGCAGCGCGGGACAGGGGATGAACACTGAAGCTTTCTTT
CASSAGQGMNTEAFF
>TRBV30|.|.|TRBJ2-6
TGTGCCGGAGACAGCTCTGGGGCCAACGTCCTGACTTTC
CAGDSSGANVLTF
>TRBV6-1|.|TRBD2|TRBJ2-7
TGTGCCAGCAGTGAAGATGGGGGGGAGTCCTTCTACGAGCAGTACTTC
CASSEDGGESFYEQYF
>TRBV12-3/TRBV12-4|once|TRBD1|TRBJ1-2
TGTGCCAGCAGCCTCAACCGGGACAGGCTCACCTTC
CASSLNRDRLTF
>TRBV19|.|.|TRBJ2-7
TGTGCCAGTAGTACAGGCTACGAGCAGTACTTC
CASSTGYEQYF
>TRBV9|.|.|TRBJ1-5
TGTGCCAGCAGCGAGGCAGGGGTCAATCAGCCCCAGCATTTT
CASSEAGVNQPQHF
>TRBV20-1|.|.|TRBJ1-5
TGCAGTGCTAGTGATAGGGACTCCCTTCAGCCCCAGCATTTT
CSASDRDSLQPQHF
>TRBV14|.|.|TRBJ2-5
TGTGCCAGCAGCCAAGGGCTACAAGAGACCCAGTACTTC
CASSQGLQETQYF
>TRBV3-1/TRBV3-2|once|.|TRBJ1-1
TGTGCCAGCAGCCAAGATGGGGGGGGGAACACTGAAGCTTTCTTT
CASSQDGGGNTEAFF
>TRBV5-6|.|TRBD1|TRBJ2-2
TGTGCCAGCAGCCCCCGGGACAGGGGGCCCGGGGAGCTGTTTTTT
CASSPRDRGPGELFF
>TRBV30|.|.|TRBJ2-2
TGTGCCTGGGAAATGAACAGGGCCGGGGAGCTGTTTTTT
CAWEMNRAGELFF
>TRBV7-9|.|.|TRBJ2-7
TGTGCCAGCAGCTCTAATGGAGACCTCAATATATACGAGCAGTACTTC
CASSSNGDLNIYEQYF
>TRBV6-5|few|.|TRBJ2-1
TGTGCCAGCAAACAGGATCACTACAATGAGCAGTTCTTC
CASKQDHYNEQFF
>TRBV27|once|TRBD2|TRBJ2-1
TGTGCCAGCAATTCCGGGACTAGGATGGGAAATGAGCAGTTCTTC
CASNSGTRMGNEQFF
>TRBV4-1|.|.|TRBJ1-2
TGCGCCAGCAGCCAAACCCGCGGGGCAGCCGCCTTC
CASSQTRGAAAF
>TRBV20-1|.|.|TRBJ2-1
TGCAGTGCCAGTAGGGGGAATGAGCAGTTCTTC
CSASRGNEQFF
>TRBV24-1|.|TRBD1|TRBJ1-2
TGTGCCACCAGTGAGGGGGGACAGGGAAACTATGGCTACACCTTC
CATSEGGQGNYGYTF
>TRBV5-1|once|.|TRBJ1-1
TGCGCCAGCAGCTTGCAGGGCGGTGGTACTGAAGCTTTCTTT
CASSLQGGGTEAFF
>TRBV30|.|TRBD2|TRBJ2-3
TGTGCCTGGGTCGGGACTAGCGGGAGACATAGCACAGATACGCAGTATTTT
CAWVGTSGRHSTDTQYF
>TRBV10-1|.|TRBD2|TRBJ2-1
TGCGCCAGCAGCTGGAGCGGGAAGCTAGCCGAGCAGTTCTTC
CASSWSGKLAEQFF
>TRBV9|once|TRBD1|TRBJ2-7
TGTGCCAGCAGCGTATCCCACGTAATCGGACAGGGTGCCCACGAGCAGTACTTC
CASSVSHVIGQGAHEQYF
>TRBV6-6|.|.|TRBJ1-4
TGTGCCAGCAGTTACTCGATAGGGGCCAGGCTGTTTTTT
CASSYSIGARLFF
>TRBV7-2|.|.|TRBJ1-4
TGTGCCAGCAGCCCGACTCTTGAGAGGGAAAAACTGTTTTTT
CASSPTLEREKLFF
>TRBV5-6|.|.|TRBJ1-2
TGTGCCAGCAGAACGGGGGGTATCTATGGCTACACCTTC
CASRTGGIYGYTF
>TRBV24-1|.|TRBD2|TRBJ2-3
TGTGCCACCAGTGAAAGGACTAGCGGGAGGTTTATAGATACGCAGTATTTT
CATSERTSGRFIDTQYF
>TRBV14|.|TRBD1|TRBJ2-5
TGTGCCAGCAGCCAAGTGGCGGGGGACAGGGGAGAGACCCAGTACTTC
CASSQVAGDRGETQYF
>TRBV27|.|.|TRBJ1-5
TGTGCCAGCAGTTTATCCAGTTATAGCAATCAGCCCCAGCATTTT
CASSLSSYSNQPQHF
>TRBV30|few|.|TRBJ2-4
TGTGCCTGGAGTGGCTCATTAGTCCAAAACATTCAGTACTTC
CAWSGSLVQNIQYF
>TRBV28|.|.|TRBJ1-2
TGTGCCAGCAGTAGTTTCATCCAGGGAATCGATGGCTACACCTTC
CASSSFIQGIDGYTF
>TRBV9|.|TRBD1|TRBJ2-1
TGTGCCAGCAGCGTTAACCAGGGGGCAGATGAGCAGTTCTTC
CASSVNQGADEQFF
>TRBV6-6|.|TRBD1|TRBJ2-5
TGTGCCAGCAGTTACACCTCAGGGGGAGAGACCCAGTACTTC
CASSYTSGGETQYF
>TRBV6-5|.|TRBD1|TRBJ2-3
TGTGCCAGCAAGGACAGGGCTGGCACAGATACGCAGTATTTT
CASKDRAGTDTQYF
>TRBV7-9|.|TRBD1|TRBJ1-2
TGTGCCAGCAGCTTACCCCCCAGGGGGGATGGCTACACCTTC
CASSLPPRGDGYTF
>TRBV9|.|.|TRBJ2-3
TGTGCCAGCAGCGAAAGCGGGAGCACAGATACGCAGTATTTT
CASSESGSTDTQYF
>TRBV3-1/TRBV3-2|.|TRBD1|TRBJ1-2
TGTGCCAGCAGCCTGGGTGGGACAGACGGCTACACCTTC
CASSLGGTDGYTF
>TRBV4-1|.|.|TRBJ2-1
TGCGCCAGCAGCCGAGCCTACCAGGGGGGACCAAACAATGAGCAGTTCTTC
CASSRAYQGGPNNEQFF